The 30 T cell receptor beta chains below come from one sample, sequenced in a study of beta chain features in type 1 diabetes. Study-level findings and limits: Type 1 diabetes patients had moderately but significantly shorter TCRB CDR3s in all four CD4+ subsets.

Expressed TCRB transcripts were sequenced because the entire RNA isolate underwent reverse transcription. Measured with immunoSEQ multiplex PCR; TCRdb has only the in-frame clones, and not every one. The sample contains about 340,000 clones, roughly 13% of which appear only once. No antigens are known for them. Sequencing was carried out using naive CD4+ T cells from blood. These receptors were collected from a woman between 18 and 29 years old with type 1 diabetes.

The V gene is TRBV2, the J gene TRBJ1-1; possible D gene TRBD1, 5 bases. The CDR3 consists of 13 residues. The germline V gene has CDR1 SNHLY and CDR2 FYNNEI. Deletions cut 5 bases from V and 0 bases from J, with 7 bases between. This CDR3 reads CASSSQVNTEAFF. The CDR3 DNA reads TGTGCCAGCAGTTCACAGGTGAACACTGAAGCTTTCTTT.

This rearrangement joins TRBV6-4 to TRBJ2-1; D possibly corresponds to TRBD2 (6 bases). Germline CDR1 is MRHNA and CDR2 is SNTAGT. The V and J ends lost 5 bases and 8 bases respectively, with 19 bases between them. This CDR3 has 15 residues. The CDR3 protein is CASSHGGAGWDEQFF. CDR3 sequence (DNA): TGTGCCAGCAGTCACGGAGGGGCGGGATGGGATGAGCAGTTCTTC.

This sequence joins TRBV19 and TRBJ2-1, with 7 nucleotides matching TRBD2. The CDR3 has 14 amino acids. CDR1 and CDR2 (germline): LNHDA, SQIVND (reference sequence). V gave up 5 bases and J gave up 9 bases; unmatched junction bases: 10. CDR3 sequence (DNA): TGTGCCAGTAGTTTGGGGCGGGAGTATCGTGAGCAGTTCTTC. It encodes CASSLGREYREQFF.

This clone was counted only a few times. The genes are TRBV10-3 and TRBJ2-3; 7 bases fit TRBD2. V lost 1 base to trimming and J lost 1 base; unmatched junction nucleotides: 5. Germline V gene data show CDR1 as ENHRY and CDR2 as SYGVKD. This CDR3 is 16 amino acids long. Here the CDR3 reads CAISELGGTRTDTQYF. CDR3 bases: TGTGCCATCAGTGAGTTGGGGGGGACCCGCACAGATACGCAGTATTTT.

The table lists this clone with a few counts. This rearrangement joins TRBV4-3 to TRBJ2-2, with D unresolved. The CDR3 extends over 16 amino acids. Germline V gene sequence: CDR1 LGHNA, CDR2 YSLEER. The V end was cut by 1 base, the J end by 1 base, with 10 bases between. The CDR3 spells CASSQVVDLNTGELFF. In nucleotides, the CDR3 is TGCGCCAGCAGCCAAGTCGTAGACTTGAACACCGGGGAGCTGTTTTTT.

This clone was seen only a few times. The genes are TRBV5-1 and TRBJ2-7, with D possibly being TRBD1 (6 bases). The V gene lost 0 bases and the J gene lost 3 bases, with 10 bases spanning the gap. The CDR3 covers 14 residues. The germline gives CDR1 SGHRS, CDR2 YFSETQ. The CDR3 DNA sequence: TGCGCCAGCAGCTTGGTGGACAGCTTCTACGAGCAGTACTTC. Encoded protein: CASSLVDSFYEQYF.

V gene TRBV28 combines with J gene TRBJ2-6; D perhaps matches TRBD1 (7 bases). Per the germline V gene, CDR1 is MDHEN and CDR2 is SYDVKM. The CDR3 covers 15 residues. Deletions cut 6 bases from V and 2 bases from J, with 11 bases between. CDR3 loop: CASRAGGTGANVLTF. For the CDR3, the DNA is TGTGCCAGCAGGGCAGGGGGGACTGGGGCCAACGTCCTGACTTTC. Complete variable domain (other parts from reference TRBV28 and TRBJ2-6): DVKVTQSSRYLVKRTGEKVFLECVQDMDHENMFWYRQDPGLGLRLIYFSYDVKMKEKGDIPEGYSVSREKKERFSLILESASTNQTSMYLCASRAGGTGANVLTFGAGSRLTVL.

The chain recombines TRBV10-3 with TRBJ1-4, with a weak D call TRBD1 (5 bases). Germline V CDR1 and CDR2: ENHRY, SYGVKD. This CDR3 region has 16 residues. V shed 10 bases and J shed 3 bases, with 21 bases lying between them. The CDR3 sequence is CATYGGFRGANEKLFF. Here the CDR3 DNA reads TGTGCCACCTACGGGGGGTTTCGCGGAGCTAATGAAAAACTGTTTTTT.

For the CDR3, the DNA is TGTGCCAGCAGTTACCCTCAGGGGGTTAACTATGGCTACACCTTC. Translating it yields CASSYPQGVNYGYTF. The rearrangement uses TRBV6-6 and TRBJ1-2; 7 positions match TRBD1. Germline V gene lookup returns CDR1 MNHNY and CDR2 SVGAGI (reference sequence). V dropped 2 bases and J dropped 1; count of bases not matched to a gene: 4. This CDR3 has 15 residues.

The V gene is TRBV11-2, the J gene TRBJ1-2, with D unclear. The CDR3 is 13 amino acids. CDR1 and CDR2 (germline): SGHAT, FQNNGV. V shed 5 bases and J shed 6 bases, with 13 bases lying between them. CDR3 nucleotide sequence: TGTGCCAGCAGCCGCGAGGGCAACGATGGCTACACCTTC. Residues: CASSREGNDGYTF.

This clone appeared a few times. Other DNA sequences of this sample code for an identical CDR3. The rearrangement links TRBV7-9 to TRBJ2-3; TRBD1 agrees at 11 bases. After removal of 5 bases from V and 3 bases from J, the junction contained 4 bases not matched to a gene. The length of the CDR3 is 15 residues. Per germline, CDR1 SEHNR and CDR2 FQNEAQ (reference sequence). CDR3 sequence: CASSPGQGGTDTQYF. For the CDR3, the DNA is TGTGCCAGCAGCCCGGGACAGGGGGGAACAGATACGCAGTATTTT.

V usage is TRBV4-3 and J usage is TRBJ2-1; TRBD2 agrees at 9 bases. The CDR3 is 16 residues long. Germline trimming cut 4 bases from V and 4 bases from J; bases unmatched to any gene: 8. Germline lookup yields CDR1 LGHNA and CDR2 YSLEER. The CDR3 spells CASSRDGREGYNEQFF. The CDR3 nucleotides read TGCGCCAGCAGCCGAGATGGGCGGGAGGGGTACAATGAGCAGTTCTTC.

This clone was found a few times. The J gene is TRBJ1-3, the V gene TRBV7-6, with D maybe TRBD1 (5 bases). CDR1 and CDR2 from the germline V gene are SGHVS and FNYEAQ. Between the trimmed V and J ends, which lost 3 bases and 1 base, there was a span of 10 bases. The CDR3 has 15 amino acids. CDR3 sequence reads: CASSFDGTSGNTIYF. The CDR3 region has the DNA TGTGCCAGCAGCTTCGACGGGACTTCTGGAAACACCATATATTTT.

The chain employs TRBV9 and TRBJ2-3; no definite D call. Germline V gene lookup returns CDR1 SGDLS and CDR2 YYNGEE. The V end was cut by 0 bases, the J end by 0 bases, with 11 bases between. The CDR3 is 16 amino acids. The CDR3 coding sequence is TGTGCCAGCAGCGTAGATATCGGCGGAAGCACAGATACGCAGTATTTT. Translating gives CASSVDIGGSTDTQYF.

This rearrangement joins TRBV29-1 to TRBJ2-5; a possible D gene is TRBD1 (5 bases). The CDR3 is 14 residues long. Germline lookup yields CDR1 SQVTM and CDR2 ANQGSEA. V lost 5 bases to trimming and J lost 0 bases, with 13 bases between them. The CDR3 nucleotides read TGCAGCGTTCTCAACAGACAGTACCAAGAGACCCAGTACTTC. Translated: CSVLNRQYQETQYF.

The rearrangement links TRBV9 to TRBJ2-5; 15 nucleotides line up with TRBD2. The germline CDR1 and CDR2 sequences are SGDLS and YYNGEE. CDR3 length equals 17 residues. Unmatched junction bases numbered 7, after V lost 3 bases and J lost 4 bases. The CDR3 protein is CASSAGLAGGPLETQYF. The CDR3 coding sequence is TGTGCCAGCAGCGCAGGACTAGCGGGAGGGCCATTAGAGACCCAGTACTTC.

V and J are TRBV7-9 and TRBJ1-2, with unresolved D. There are 15 residues in the CDR3. Germline CDR1 is SEHNR and CDR2 is FQNEAQ (reference sequence). The germline V and J ends were trimmed by 3 bases and 3 bases, with 14 bases remaining between them. DNA for the CDR3: TGTGCCAGCAGCTTTGAGACACTCGGTGACTATGGCTACACCTTC. Encoded protein: CASSFETLGDYGYTF.

The sample holds a few counts of this clone. This sequence joins TRBV25-1 and TRBJ2-7; TRBD2 aligns across 9 bases. The V gene end was trimmed by 3 bases and the J gene end by 12 bases; junction bases not matched to a gene: 9. Germline V lookup: CDR1 MGHDK, CDR2 SYGVNS. This CDR3 spans 13 amino acids. The DNA of the CDR3 is TGTGCCAGCAGTGAGCGCCTAGCGGGATTGCGGTACTTC. Encoded protein: CASSERLAGLRYF.

As to this clone: Other nucleotide sequences from this sample produce the same CDR3. The chain employs TRBV30 and TRBJ1-5, with TRBD1 identical over 7 bases. Germline lookup yields CDR1 GTSNPN and CDR2 SVGIG (reference sequence). J was trimmed by 4 bases and V by 3 bases; bases with no gene match: 3. CDR3 length: 13 amino acids. CDR3 in DNA: TGTGCCTGGAGCCCGACAGGGAATCAGCCCCAGCATTTT. As protein: CAWSPTGNQPQHF.

This clone has a handful of counts. The genes are TRBV7-3 and TRBJ2-5; no clear D gene. Germline V lookup: CDR1 SGHTA, CDR2 FQGTGA. The CDR3 loop spans 11 amino acids. The germline V and J ends were trimmed by 8 bases and 4 bases, with 8 bases remaining between them. CDR3 DNA sequence: TGTGCCAGCGTCCAAGCAGAGACCCAGTACTTC. Its translation is CASVQAETQYF.

CDR3 amino acids: CASSYSRLGEQYF. CDR3 nucleotide sequence: TGTGCCAGCAGTTACTCAAGACTAGGCGAGCAGTACTTC. The genes are TRBV6-5 and TRBJ2-7; D possibly corresponds to TRBD2 (6 bases). Trimming removed 0 bases at V and 6 bases at J, with 9 bases between. CDR3 length: 13 amino acids. Germline V gives CDR1 MNHEY, CDR2 SVGAGI.

This clone came up a few times. The chain recombines TRBV18 with TRBJ1-1, with D possibly matching TRBD1 (5 bases). V was cut by 3 bases and J by 2 bases, with 10 bases left in between. Germline values: CDR1 KGHSH, CDR2 LQKENI. The CDR3 contains 14 residues. The CDR3 spells CASSPRGVNTEAFF. The CDR3 bases are TGTGCCAGCTCACCTCGGGGGGTTAACACTGAAGCTTTCTTT.

This clone has just a few counts. V is TRBV5-1 and J is TRBJ1-5; TRBD1 might be the D (5 bases). Germline CDR1 SGHRS, CDR2 YFSETQ. V shed 7 bases and J shed 7 bases, with 18 bases lying between them. CDR3 length: 14 residues. The CDR3 DNA follows: TGCGCCAGCGCACCGGGGGGTGAGTGGCAGCCCCAGCATTTT. Residues: CASAPGGEWQPQHF.

This clone occurred a few times. The genes are TRBV18 and TRBJ2-7; 12 nucleotides match TRBD2. Per germline, CDR1 KGHSH and CDR2 LQKENI. The CDR3 has 17 residues. V gave up 0 bases and J gave up 0 bases; unmatched junction bases: 3. CDR3 sequence reads: CASSPPVGLAGSYEQYF. The CDR3 region has the DNA TGTGCCAGCTCACCACCGGTGGGACTAGCGGGCTCCTACGAGCAGTACTTC.

J is TRBJ1-2 and V is TRBV4-3; D unclear. The CDR3 is 14 amino acids. Germline V lookup: CDR1 LGHNA, CDR2 YSLEER. Trimming shortened V by 0 bases and J by 3 bases, and 8 bases separated the two germline ends. As DNA, the CDR3 is TGCGCCAGCAGCCAAGACAGGCCCTACTATGGCTACACCTTC. Translation: CASSQDRPYYGYTF.

This clone has more than one count but fewer than ten. The rearrangement uses TRBV9 and TRBJ2-5, with D possibly matching TRBD1 (6 bases). The CDR3 length is 15 residues. The ends were cut back, 0 bases at V and 3 bases at J, with 12 bases in the middle. The germline gives CDR1 SGDLS, CDR2 YYNGEE. The CDR3 nucleotides are TGTGCCAGCAGCGTAGGAAGGGGGTATAAAGAGACCCAGTACTTC. This codes for CASSVGRGYKETQYF.

This clone turned up a few times. J is TRBJ2-7 and V is TRBV19; 7 nucleotides agree with TRBD1. Germline V lookup: CDR1 LNHDA, CDR2 SQIVND (reference sequence). The CDR3 sequence is 13 residues long. V lost 3 bases and J lost 3; bases outside the gene matches: 2. The CDR3 is CASSMRQGYEQYV. The CDR3 DNA sequence: TGTGCCAGTAGTATGAGACAGGGCTACGAGCAGTACGTC.

This clone turned up a few times. The chain carries TRBV11-2 and TRBJ2-7; 7 positions agree with TRBD1. Unmatched junction bases numbered 7, after V lost 2 bases and J lost 3 bases. Germline V CDR1 and CDR2: SGHAT, FQNNGV. There are 15 residues in the CDR3. The CDR3: CASSLLEGAYYEQYF. The CDR3 region has the DNA TGTGCCAGCAGCTTACTCGAGGGGGCCTACTACGAGCAGTACTTC.

This clone turned up a few times. The V gene is TRBV10-3, the J gene TRBJ1-2, with a weak D call TRBD1 (6 bases). The germline CDR1 and CDR2 sequences are ENHRY and SYGVKD. This CDR3 contains 13 residues. V was trimmed by 3 bases and J by 6 bases, leaving 11 bases between them. CDR3 DNA: TGTGCCATCAGTGAAAACAGGGACGATGGCTACACCTTC. This sequence encodes CAISENRDDGYTF.

V gene TRBV19 combines with J gene TRBJ1-1; 7 bases match TRBD1. The germline gives CDR1 LNHDA, CDR2 SQIVND (reference sequence). The CDR3 totals 13 residues. The V gene end was trimmed by 4 bases and the J gene end by 6 bases; junction bases not matched to a gene: 5. The CDR3: CASSTGTVAEAFF. DNA of the CDR3: TGTGCCAGTAGTACAGGGACAGTCGCTGAAGCTTTCTTT.